This TCR beta chain came from a study of human T cells and chemical hapten exposure. Turning to the study itself: Patients additionally received therapeutic doses of diphenylcyclopropenone on the scalp once a week, and this continued throughout the approximately 25-week study.

Time point specified: patch test 2, 6 weeks after DPC sensitization. Specified treatment: therapeutic diphenylcyclopropenone sensitization with weekly scalp DPC. Drawing of blood took place ahead of applying each patch test. Each donor was an alopecia patient between 18 and 70 years of age who qualified for DPC. The study's library attached unique molecular identifiers to single cDNA molecules. TCRdb used MiXCR to reprocess the RACE reads, holding one entry per CDR3 protein. The sample includes about 85,000 distinct CDR3 sequences, more than 9% of them seen just once. The CDR3 totals 10 residues. V lost 3 bases and J lost 8, with 5 bases in between. Germline loops: CDR1 SGDLS, CDR2 YYNGEE.

The J gene is TRBJ1-1, the V gene TRBV9; D is undetermined. The TCR comes from a man between 18 and 35 years old with alopecia areata. Some clones in this sample may be carry-over from other donors' samples. Specimen: whole blood, collected in connection with sensitization to the hapten diphenylcyclopropenone (DPC). Here the CDR3 reads CASSATEAFF. The CDR3 DNA is TGTGCCAGCAGCGCTACAGAAGCTTTCTTT.